The clone carrying this T cell receptor (beta chain) was observed a few times. No antigen is known for it. This record belongs to a study of beta chain features in type 1 diabetes. V shed 6 bases and J shed 6 bases, with 16 bases lying between them. The V gene's germline CDR1 is MNHEY and CDR2 SVGAGI. This CDR3 region has 14 residues. Expressed TCRB transcripts were sequenced after all isolated RNA was converted to cDNA. Assay: immunoSEQ multiplex PCR; the TCRdb copy retains only in-frame clones and omits some. The repertoire holds 300,000 to 450,000 clones, with 8% to 10% as singletons. Whole-study findings and limits: In the patient group, naive, central memory and Treg TCRB repertoires seemed more alike than in the healthy donor group. In every one of the four CD4+ subsets, TCRB CDR3s were moderately but significantly shorter in Type 1 diabetes patients.

V is TRBV6-5 and J is TRBJ2-3; D is possibly TRBD2 (6 bases). Sequenced: central memory CD4+ T cells from blood. The TCR originated in a man aged 30 to 45 with type 1 diabetes. The CDR3, as DNA: TGTGCCAGCAGCCCGCATGGGACTCGCGATACGCAGTATTTT. Encoded protein: CASSPHGTRDTQYF.